These 8 T cell receptor beta chains share one sample of origin, sequenced in a study of T cell responses to AZD1222 COVID-19 vaccine. Profiling relied on immunoSEQ multiplex PCR, and the TCRdb table lists in-frame clones only, not all of them. The profile shows approximately 130,000 clones, 93% of them singletons. The sample here was peripheral blood, taken on day 0 of AZD1222 vaccination. The receptors were sampled from an adult in good health.

The V call is TRBV10-3, the J call TRBJ1-5, with D perhaps matching TRBD1 (6 bases). Germline V gene data show CDR1 as ENHRY and CDR2 as SYGVKD. Trimming removed 8 bases at V and 7 bases at J, with 15 bases between. The CDR3 extends over 13 amino acids. The CDR3 DNA reads TGTGCCATCCGGGGGGGGCCCTGGCAGCCCCAGCATTTT. Its protein product is CAIRGGPWQPQHF.

The chain combines TRBV6-2 or TRBV6-3 with TRBJ1-3; D call uncertain. Deletions cut 6 bases from V and 0 bases from J, with 12 bases between. Per the germline V gene, CDR1 is MNHEY and CDR2 is SVGEGT. The CDR3 has 15 residues. The CDR3 DNA sequence: TGTGCCAGCAGCGGGGTAGCCAACTCTGGAAACACCATATATTTT. Translated, it gives CASSGVANSGNTIYF.

This chain links TRBV27 with TRBJ2-5, with D tentatively TRBD2 (5 bases). CDR3 length equals 13 residues. In germline, CDR1 is MNHEY, CDR2 SMNVEV (reference sequence). V was cut by 8 bases and J by 4 bases, with 14 bases left in between. CDR3 DNA sequence: TGTGCCAGCGCGGGCAGGACGGGAGAGACCCAGTACTTC. It codes for CASAGRTGETQYF.

V usage is TRBV15 and J usage is TRBJ1-4; D may be TRBD1 (6 bases). Germline CDR1 reads LNHNV; CDR2 reads YYDKDF (reference sequence). The ends were cut back, 3 bases at V and 8 bases at J, with 16 bases in the middle. The CDR3 is 15 residues long. Written as DNA, the CDR3 is TGTGCCACCAGCAGTGACGTAGGGGGTGGCGAAAAACTGTTTTTT. Amino acid sequence: CATSSDVGGGEKLFF.

The chain combines TRBV9 with TRBJ1-6; D may be TRBD1 (5 bases). The CDR3 length is 15 residues. CDR1 SGDLS and CDR2 YYNGEE come from the germline V gene. Trimming took 0 bases from V and 7 from J, leaving 11 bases between them. The CDR3 coding sequence is TGTGCCAGCAGCGTAGATGGGGCAGCCAATTCACCCCTCCACTTT. Protein product: CASSVDGAANSPLHF.

The chain employs TRBV12-3 or TRBV12-4 and TRBJ2-5; D is ambiguous. This CDR3 is 12 amino acids long. V dropped 2 bases and J dropped 4 bases, with 5 bases sitting between them. The CDR3 loop is CASSLSGETQYF. The CDR3, as DNA: TGTGCCAGCAGTTTAAGTGGAGAGACCCAGTACTTC.

The chain joins TRBV5-1 to TRBJ2-1; TRBD2 agrees at 7 bases. CDR1 is SGHRS, CDR2 YFSETQ, per germline. V trimming: 4 bases; J trimming: 6 bases; junction bases outside the gene matches: 10. This CDR3 is built from 15 residues. The CDR3 DNA is TGCGCCAGCAGCCCCGACACTAGCGACGGCAATGAGCAGTTCTTC. Its protein product is CASSPDTSDGNEQFF.

The CDR3: CASSLGTRLEAFF. For the CDR3, the DNA is TGTGCCAGCAGTTTAGGCACCCGACTTGAAGCTTTCTTT. The chain joins TRBV12-3 or TRBV12-4 to TRBJ1-1; unclear D gene. CDR3 size: 13 residues. The V end lost 1 base, the J end lost 7 bases, and 10 bases lay between the germline ends.